These 10 T cell receptor beta chains were all obtained from the same sample, sequenced in a study of CD8+CD57+ T cells in acquired aplastic anemia. Genomic DNA was employed as the template in profiling TCR beta VDJ and CDR3. MiXCR was run by TCRdb on the reads, yielding one entry per CDR3 protein. The sample gives about 400,000 distinct CDR3 sequences, 55% to 70% of which show up once; 3.5% to 4.5% is in the top ten. The sequenced sample consisted of sorted CD4+, CD8+, or CD8+CD57+ T cells (not recorded which) from PBMCs. The source is a human donor in good health, serving as a control.

A word on this clonotype: Sequence at one end of the junction differs from germline and may be a read error. This chain uses TRBV10-3 with TRBJ1-1, with D unclear. CDR1 and CDR2 (germline): ENHRY, SYGVKD. The CDR3 length is 15 residues. CDR3 sequence: CAISKTAQANTEAFF. The CDR3, as DNA: TGTGCCATCTCTAAAACTGCGCAGGCGAACACTGAGGCTTTCTTT.

This chain joins TRBV7-3 and TRBJ1-2; D gene unclear. Germline V CDR1 and CDR2: SGHTA, FQGTGA. The CDR3 is made up of 14 amino acids. V was shortened by 5 bases and J by 2 bases, with 12 bases between the two germline ends. The CDR3 DNA is TGTGCCAGCAGCGTCGGAGGCTCCAACTATGGCTACACCTTC. It encodes CASSVGGSNYGYTF.

This clonotype was observed many times. The V call is TRBV5-1, the J call TRBJ2-7; 11 nucleotides line up with TRBD2. CDR1 and CDR2 from the germline V gene are SGHRS and YFSETQ. The length of the CDR3 is 15 residues. V lost 0 bases to trimming and J lost 3 bases; unmatched junction nucleotides: 2. The CDR3 DNA sequence: TGCGCCAGCAGCTTGGGACTAGCGGGGAGCTACGAGCAGTACTTC. Protein: CASSLGLAGSYEQYF.

This chain uses TRBV5-1 with TRBJ2-7; possible D gene TRBD1, 6 bases. Trimming cost V 8 bases and J 6 bases, with 21 bases left between them. The CDR3 loop spans 14 amino acids. Germline loops: CDR1 SGHRS, CDR2 YFSETQ. CDR3 in amino acids: CARGRDTGPTEQYF. CDR3 nucleotides: TGCGCCAGGGGCAGGGACACTGGGCCTACCGAGCAGTACTTC. Using reference TRBV5-1 and TRBJ2-7 for the parts outside the CDR3, the full variable domain is KAGVTQTPRYLIKTRGQQVTLSCSPISGHRSVSWYQQTPGQGLQFLFEYFSETQRNKGNFPGRFSGRQFSNSRSEMNVSTLELGDSALYLCARGRDTGPTEQYFGPGTRLTVT.

The chain employs TRBV7-8 and TRBJ2-7; D is unclear. The V end was cut by 1 base, the J end by 4 bases, with 8 bases between. Looked up from germline, CDR1 is SGHVS and CDR2 is FQNEAQ. This CDR3 has 13 residues. DNA of the CDR3: TGTGCCAGCAGCTTAGTTGGGATATACGAGCAGTACTTC. Protein: CASSLVGIYEQYF.

CDR3: CASSGASGATDTQYF. CDR3 nucleotides: TGTGCCAGTAGTGGGGCTAGCGGGGCGACAGATACGCAGTATTTT. V usage is TRBV19 and J usage is TRBJ2-3; 9 bases are a match to TRBD2. The CDR3 runs 15 residues. Unmatched junction bases numbered 6, after V lost 5 bases and J lost 3 bases. Germline loops: CDR1 LNHDA, CDR2 SQIVND (reference sequence).

The chain has TRBV7-8 and TRBJ2-7; D unresolved. CDR1 is SGHVS, CDR2 FQNEAQ, per germline. The CDR3 contains 11 residues. The V and J ends lost 4 bases and 5 bases respectively, with 6 bases between them. The CDR3 DNA reads TGTGCCAGCAGCTACTTCGACGAGCAGTACTTC. Amino acids: CASSYFDEQYF.

This clonotype was counted at least ten times. V usage is TRBV5-5 and J usage is TRBJ2-2; perhaps D is TRBD1 or TRBD2 (5 bases each). Germline V lookup: CDR1 SGHKS, CDR2 YYEKEE (reference sequence). With 4 bases removed from V and 0 bases from J, the gap between germline ends came to 13 bases. This CDR3 has 16 residues. The CDR3 loop reads CASSRIGTANTGELFF. Written as DNA, the CDR3 is TGTGCCAGCAGCAGAATCGGGACGGCGAACACCGGGGAGCTGTTTTTT.

This chain joins TRBV6-1 and TRBJ2-7; 9 bases fit TRBD1. This CDR3 contains 15 residues. V trimming: 5 bases; J trimming: 5 bases; junction bases outside the gene matches: 10. CDR1 is MNHNS and CDR2 is SASEGT in the germline V gene. CDR3 coding DNA: TGTGCCAGCAGTCCCCGAGGGACAGGGACCGACGAGCAGTACTTC. It codes for CASSPRGTGTDEQYF.

This clonotype was observed a single time. The J gene is TRBJ2-5, the V gene TRBV5-4, with no clear D. The germline gives CDR1 SGHNT, CDR2 YYREEE (reference sequence). The CDR3 contains 15 residues. V dropped 5 bases and J dropped 0 bases, with 14 bases sitting between them. As DNA, the CDR3 is TGTGCCAGCAGGCAACTCCTAGGTCACCAAGAGACCCAGTACTTC. The encoded protein is CASRQLLGHQETQYF.